This TCR beta chain was captured by sequencing in a study of blood T cell repertoires in COVID-19. Study-level background: The origin of the acute and convalescent COVID-19 samples was the United States, Italy and Spain. Sample material is recorded as cDNA or gDNA derived from T cells, B-cell-depleted T cells, or PBMCs.

Per the study methods: Nucleated cell number was recorded as an estimate derived from reference gene primer amplification. TCRdb's copy holds only in-frame clones and misses some; the assay was immunoSEQ multiplex PCR. The V and J calls and clone size are taken from that table; D and trimming were inferred from the DNA. Seen here are 100,000 to 150,000 clones, 84% observed once, and the top ten hold under 15%. In this sample, this clone turned up once. The CDR3 has 13 residues. Germline CDR1 reads PRHDT; CDR2 reads FYEKMQ (reference sequence). Trimming removed 5 bases from V and 6 bases from J; junction bases left unmatched: 4.

Sequencing was done on a sample of peripheral blood. The clonotype comes from a woman in her thirties who had recovered from COVID-19. This chain uses TRBV13 with TRBJ2-4; TRBD2 matches at 7 bases. The CDR3 is CASSAGTINIQYF. CDR3 in DNA: TGTGCCAGCAGCGCCGGGACTATAAACATTCAGTACTTC. Variable domain in full (rest from reference TRBV13 and TRBJ2-4): AAGVIQSPRHLIKEKRETATLKCYPIPRHDTVYWYQQGPGQDPQFLISFYEKMQSDKGSIPDRFSAQQFSDYHSELNMSSLELGDSALYFCASSAGTINIQYFGAGTRLSVL.